These 25 T cell receptor beta chains came from one sample sequenced in a study of T cells in localized non-small cell lung cancer. Some clones are missing from TCRdb's copy, which holds only in-frame ones; the method was immunoSEQ multiplex PCR. Of about 74,000 clones detected, roughly 84% appear once; the ten largest clones hold 1.3%. The sequenced sample was peripheral blood, obtained before any cancer treatment. The receptors here all came from a female donor aged 60 or older with stage I lung adenocarcinoma.

This chain uses TRBV6-1 with TRBJ2-3; TRBD2 might be the D (7 bases). This CDR3 is built from 15 residues. Germline V gives CDR1 MNHNS, CDR2 SASEGT. V was pared by 8 bases and J by 0 bases, with 15 bases between. The CDR3 protein is CASEGGFTSTDTQYF. For the CDR3, the DNA is TGTGCCAGCGAGGGGGGGTTTACTAGCACAGATACGCAGTATTTT.

The V gene is TRBV28, the J gene TRBJ2-1; D perhaps matches TRBD2 (5 bases). V gave up 3 bases and J gave up 0 bases, with 9 bases separating them. CDR3 size: 15 residues. The germline gives CDR1 MDHEN, CDR2 SYDVKM. Written as DNA, the CDR3 is TGTGCCAGCAGTTTGAGGGCAGACTCCTACAATGAGCAGTTCTTC. Its translation: CASSLRADSYNEQFF. Supplemented by reference TRBV28 and TRBJ2-1, the full variable domain reads DVKVTQSSRYLVKRTGEKVFLECVQDMDHENMFWYRQDPGLGLRLIYFSYDVKMKEKGDIPEGYSVSREKKERFSLILESASTNQTSMYLCASSLRADSYNEQFFGPGTRLTVL.

The V gene is TRBV27, the J gene TRBJ2-7; D tentatively fits TRBD1 or TRBD2 (6 bases each). CDR3 size: 15 residues. V lost 5 bases to trimming and J lost 3 bases, with 17 bases between them. The germline gives CDR1 MNHEY, CDR2 SMNVEV (reference sequence). The CDR3 loop is CASSALEGHLYEQYF. The CDR3 region has the DNA TGTGCCAGCAGTGCCTTGGAGGGACACCTCTACGAGCAGTACTTC.

This sequence joins TRBV6-5 and TRBJ1-1; 7 nucleotides agree with TRBD1. Germline values: CDR1 MNHEY, CDR2 SVGAGI. There are 11 residues in the CDR3. Trimming at V came to 8 bases and at J to 12 bases, leaving 9 bases not matched to a gene. CDR3 coding DNA: TGTGCCAGCTCAGAGGGCAGGGGGTCTTTCTTT. It yields the protein CASSEGRGSFF.

The genes are TRBV5-4 and TRBJ1-3; D gene uncertain. CDR1 is SGHNT, CDR2 YYREEE, per germline (reference sequence). This CDR3 contains 14 residues. V lost 3 bases and J lost 0, with 7 bases in between. The CDR3 protein is CASSSPNSGNTIYF. The CDR3 coding sequence is TGTGCCAGCAGCTCGCCAAACTCTGGAAACACCATATATTTT. Full variable domain (outside the CDR3, taken from reference TRBV5-4 and TRBJ1-3): ETGVTQSPTHLIKTRGQQVTLRCSSQSGHNTVSWYQQALGQGPQFIFQYYREEENGRGNFPPRFSGLQFPNYSSELNVNALELDDSALYLCASSSPNSGNTIYFGEGSWLTVV.

This clone was picked up a small number of times. This chain uses TRBV2 with TRBJ1-1, with D possibly matching TRBD1 (5 bases). V gave up 9 bases and J gave up 12 bases, with 14 bases separating them. This CDR3 has 10 amino acids. Per the germline V gene, CDR1 is SNHLY and CDR2 is FYNNEI. CDR3 in DNA: TGTGCCAGTAGGGAGGGGAACCCTTTCTTT. Translation: CASREGNPFF.

The chain links TRBV19 to TRBJ2-3; D might be TRBD2 (6 bases). V shed 4 bases and J shed 4 bases, with 12 bases lying between them. The CDR3 consists of 14 residues. Germline V gene sequence: CDR1 LNHDA, CDR2 SQIVND (reference sequence). The CDR3 sequence is CASSSGVLADTQYF. In DNA, the CDR3 is TGTGCCAGTAGTAGCGGGGTGCTAGCAGATACGCAGTATTTT.

This chain joins TRBV7-2 and TRBJ1-2; TRBD1 might be the D (5 bases). Germline assignment: CDR1 SGHTA and CDR2 FQGNSA. Trimming took 7 bases from V and 4 from J, leaving 25 bases between them. The CDR3 length is 17 residues. In DNA, the CDR3 is TGTGCCAGCACCGAAGAACCTCAGGGATTGGGGGTCTATGGCTACACCTTC. Protein product: CASTEEPQGLGVYGYTF.

The chain has TRBV7-9 and TRBJ2-2; D is undetermined. This CDR3 is built from 15 residues. Trimming stripped 10 bases from V and 5 bases from J, with 20 bases between. Germline V gene data show CDR1 as SEHNR and CDR2 as FQNEAQ (reference sequence). Here the CDR3 reads CATDGPMKITGELFF. The DNA for the CDR3 is TGTGCCACCGACGGACCCATGAAGATAACCGGGGAGCTGTTTTTT.

V and J are TRBV5-1 and TRBJ1-4; D is possibly TRBD1 (5 bases). V was clipped by 4 bases and J by 4 bases, with 14 bases between them. The germline CDR1 and CDR2 sequences are SGHRS and YFSETQ. The CDR3 consists of 15 residues. The CDR3 region has the DNA TGCGCCAGCAGCGATGGGACGGTTTATAATGAAAAACTGTTTTTT. Translating gives CASSDGTVYNEKLFF. The variable domain in full, completed from reference TRBV5-1 and TRBJ1-4, reads KAGVTQTPRYLIKTRGQQVTLSCSPISGHRSVSWYQQTPGQGLQFLFEYFSETQRNKGNFPGRFSGRQFSNSRSEMNVSTLELGDSALYLCASSDGTVYNEKLFFGSGTQLSVL.

The rearrangement links TRBV5-8 to TRBJ2-2; 8 bases match TRBD1. The CDR3 consists of 15 residues. The germline CDR1 and CDR2 sequences are SGHTS and YDEGEE. V shed 3 bases, J shed 4 bases, and the junction held 5 bases outside the gene matches. The CDR3 DNA follows: TGTGCCAGCAGCTCAGACAGGGGAGGCACCGGGGAGCTGTTTTTT. Amino acid sequence: CASSSDRGGTGELFF.

This chain uses TRBV4-1 with TRBJ2-5; the D gene is possibly TRBD2 (5 bases). Germline V lookup: CDR1 MGHRA, CDR2 YSYEKL. CDR3 length equals 16 residues. The V end lost 0 bases, the J end lost 0 bases, and 11 bases lay between the germline ends. CDR3 sequence (DNA): TGCGCCAGCAGCCAAGATAGGGAGAGCTACCAAGAGACCCAGTACTTC. Amino acids: CASSQDRESYQETQYF.

This chain links TRBV11-3 with TRBJ2-1, with 9 nucleotides matching TRBD2. V gave up 0 bases and J gave up 5 bases; unmatched junction bases: 2. Germline assignment: CDR1 SGHNT and CDR2 YENEEA. The CDR3 runs to 15 residues. The CDR3 spells CASSLDPSGNNEQFF. The CDR3 DNA reads TGTGCCAGCAGCTTAGATCCTAGCGGGAACAATGAGCAGTTCTTC.

The chain has TRBV6-1 and TRBJ1-5; D unclear. The CDR3 is 13 amino acids. Germline assignment: CDR1 MNHNS and CDR2 SASEGT. With 1 base removed from V and 5 bases from J, the gap between germline ends came to 6 bases. CDR3 bases: TGTGCCAGCAGTGAAGGGCTAGATCAGCCCCAGCATTTT. This encodes CASSEGLDQPQHF.

The chain has TRBV10-2 and TRBJ2-1; 13 positions agree with TRBD2. The germline CDR1 and CDR2 sequences are WSHSY and SAAADI. This CDR3 comprises 16 residues. V trimming: 1 base; J trimming: 7 bases; junction bases outside the gene matches: 4. The CDR3 DNA reads TGCGCCAGCAGTGAGTGGGCACTAGCGGGAGGGAATGAGCAGTTCTTC. Protein: CASSEWALAGGNEQFF.

The chain has TRBV5-5 and TRBJ2-2; D is undetermined. CDR1 is SGHKS and CDR2 is YYEKEE in the germline V gene (reference sequence). V was shortened by 2 bases and J by 5 bases, with 7 bases between the two germline ends. This CDR3 is built from 13 residues. CDR3 amino acids: CASSFGSTGELFF. The CDR3 coding sequence is TGTGCCAGCAGCTTTGGGTCTACCGGGGAGCTGTTTTTT. The variable domain in full, completed from reference TRBV5-5 and TRBJ2-2, reads DAGVTQSPTHLIKTRGQQVTLRCSPISGHKSVSWYQQVLGQGPQFIFQYYEKEERGRGNFPDRFSARQFPNYSSELNVNALLLGDSALYLCASSFGSTGELFFGEGSRLTVL.

This sequence joins TRBV5-1 and TRBJ2-2; a possible D gene is TRBD2 (6 bases). Per germline, CDR1 SGHRS and CDR2 YFSETQ. The CDR3 has 16 residues. The V end lost 4 bases, the J end lost 4 bases, and 17 bases lay between the germline ends. The CDR3 DNA reads as TGCGCCAGCAGCCCACCTGGGCAGGGAGGCACCGGGGAGCTGTTTTTT. Translated: CASSPPGQGGTGELFF.

This clone was seen only once. The chain employs TRBV5-4 and TRBJ2-3; TRBD2 matches 10 bases. CDR3 size: 16 residues. The trim removed 2 bases at V and 3 bases at J, leaving 6 bases unmatched. Germline V gene lookup returns CDR1 SGHNT and CDR2 YYREEE (reference sequence). The CDR3 DNA reads as TGTGCCAGCAGCTTCCGACTAGCGGGCAGGACAGATACGCAGTATTTT. This codes for CASSFRLAGRTDTQYF.

The genes are TRBV7-9 and TRBJ2-5; unclear D gene. Trimming removed 4 bases from V and 8 bases from J, with 11 bases in between. Germline V gene lookup returns CDR1 SEHNR and CDR2 FQNEAQ (reference sequence). The CDR3 consists of 12 residues. This CDR3 is CASSSTITTQYF. The DNA of the CDR3 is TGTGCCAGCAGCTCAACTATTACCACCCAGTACTTC.

The chain has TRBV5-1 and TRBJ1-1, with D perhaps TRBD1 (5 bases). CDR1 SGHRS and CDR2 YFSETQ come from the germline V gene. The CDR3 is 14 residues long. Trimming left V 5 bases short and J 1 base short, with 12 bases between. CDR3 loop: CASRPAGGNTEAFF. As DNA, the CDR3 is TGCGCCAGCAGACCGGCTGGGGGGAACACTGAAGCTTTCTTT. Based on the CDR3 plus reference TRBV5-1 and TRBJ1-1, the full variable domain is KAGVTQTPRYLIKTRGQQVTLSCSPISGHRSVSWYQQTPGQGLQFLFEYFSETQRNKGNFPGRFSGRQFSNSRSEMNVSTLELGDSALYLCASRPAGGNTEAFFGQGTRLTVV.

This chain links TRBV19 with TRBJ2-7; D tentatively fits TRBD1 or TRBD2 (5 bases each). V lost 9 bases and J lost 8, with 20 bases in between. CDR3 size: 13 residues. Germline V CDR1 and CDR2: LNHDA, SQIVND (reference sequence). The CDR3 reads CASSIRDGDKQYF. DNA of the CDR3: TGTGCCAGCTCCATCCGGGACGGAGATAAGCAGTACTTC.

The V gene is TRBV10-2, the J gene TRBJ1-2; perhaps TRBD1 as D (5 bases). V was pared by 6 bases and J by 3 bases, with 14 bases between. The V gene's germline CDR1 is WSHSY and CDR2 SAAADI. CDR3 length equals 14 residues. As DNA, the CDR3 is TGCGCCAGCAGCCTTTCCCGGGACCACTATGGCTACACCTTC. It is translated as CASSLSRDHYGYTF.

This clone was detected once. This chain's CDR3 is CASSLGRAAVQYF. The DNA for the CDR3 is TGTGCCAGCAGCTTAGGTCGTGCCGCGGTGCAGTACTTC. The rearrangement joins TRBV7-9 to TRBJ2-7; D gene uncertain. The CDR3 runs to 13 residues. The germline gives CDR1 SEHNR, CDR2 FQNEAQ (reference sequence). V lost 1 base and J lost 9, with 13 bases in between.

The chain combines TRBV27 with TRBJ1-2; TRBD1 aligns across 8 bases. V lost 6 bases and J lost 0; bases outside the gene matches: 6. The CDR3 is 15 residues long. Germline V gene lookup returns CDR1 MNHEY and CDR2 SMNVEV (reference sequence). The CDR3 DNA reads TGTGCCAGCAGCGTCACAGGGGGAGCTAACTATGGCTACACCTTC. Residues: CASSVTGGANYGYTF.

Comment on this clone: A much more abundant neighbour one base away suggests this may be a read error. J is TRBJ2-2 and V is TRBV9, with D unresolved. V was clipped by 3 bases and J by 0 bases, with 0 bases between them. The CDR3 sequence is 12 residues long. In germline, CDR1 is SGDLS, CDR2 YYNGEE. This chain's CDR3 is CASSANTGELFF. The CDR3 nucleotides are TGTGCCAGCAGCGCGAACACCGGGGAGCTGTTTTTT.